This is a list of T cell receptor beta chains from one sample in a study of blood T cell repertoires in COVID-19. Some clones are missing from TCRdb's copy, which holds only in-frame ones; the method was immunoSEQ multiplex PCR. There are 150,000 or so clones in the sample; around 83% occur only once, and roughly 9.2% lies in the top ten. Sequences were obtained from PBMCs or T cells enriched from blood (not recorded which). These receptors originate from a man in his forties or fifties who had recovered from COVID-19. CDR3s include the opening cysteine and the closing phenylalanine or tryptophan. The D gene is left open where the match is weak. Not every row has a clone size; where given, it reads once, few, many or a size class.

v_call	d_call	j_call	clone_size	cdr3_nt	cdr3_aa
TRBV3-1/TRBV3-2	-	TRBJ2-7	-	TGTGCCAGCAGGGGTCGAGGGGAGCAGTACTTC	CASRGRGEQYF
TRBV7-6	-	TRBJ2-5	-	TGTGCCAGCAGTCCCCCCGGGGGTCGGACCCAGTACTTC	CASSPPGGRTQYF
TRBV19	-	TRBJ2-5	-	TGTGCCAGTAGTATAGGTGGGCAGGGCATGTTAGAGACCCAGTACTTC	CASSIGGQGMLETQYF
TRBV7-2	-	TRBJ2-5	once	TGTGCCAGCAGCTTAAGGGTGGGAATCGACAGACAAGAGACCCAGTACTTC	CASSLRVGIDRQETQYF
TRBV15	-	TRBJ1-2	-	TGTGCCACCAGCAGGGGGGGGAGCGGGGCTAGCTATGGCTACACCTTC	CATSRGGSGASYGYTF
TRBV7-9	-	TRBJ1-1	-	TGTGCCAGCAGCATCTCCGCGGGGGGCACTGAAGCTTTCTTT	CASSISAGGTEAFF
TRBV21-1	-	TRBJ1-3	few	TGTGCCAACCAGGGGGCGCGAGGAAACACCATATATTTT	CANQGARGNTIYF
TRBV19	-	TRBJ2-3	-	TGTGCCAGTACCAAGGCGGGGGCTCGGACAGATACGCAGTATTTT	CASTKAGARTDTQYF
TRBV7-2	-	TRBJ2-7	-	TGTGCCAGCAGCCTCCGCAAAGGTCTAGATAGCGAGCAGTACTTC	CASSLRKGLDSEQYF
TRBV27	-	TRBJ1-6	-	TGTGCCAGCAGTTTTCGGGGGAATTCACCCCTCCACTTT	CASSFRGNSPLHF
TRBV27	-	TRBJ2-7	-	TGTGCCAGCAGTTTAGGAGGGTCTCTCTCCTACGAGCAGTACTTC	CASSLGGSLSYEQYF
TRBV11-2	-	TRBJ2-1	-	TGTGCCAGCAGTCTCGGTGCGCCTTACAATGAGCAGTTCTTC	CASSLGAPYNEQFF
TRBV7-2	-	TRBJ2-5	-	TGTGCCAGCAGCTCACAAGAGACCCAGTACTTC	CASSSQETQYF
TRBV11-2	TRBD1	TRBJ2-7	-	TGTGCCAGCAGGCCTCTTGGGACAGGGCCCGACGAGCAGTACTTC	CASRPLGTGPDEQYF
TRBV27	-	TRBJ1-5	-	TGTGCCAGCAGTTTGGGGGGGGGTTATAGCAATCAGCCCCAGCATTTT	CASSLGGGYSNQPQHF
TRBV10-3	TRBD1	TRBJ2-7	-	TGTGCCATCAGTACAGGGGGTGGCGAGCAGTACTTC	CAISTGGGEQYF
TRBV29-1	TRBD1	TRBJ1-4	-	TGCAGCGTTGAAGGGACAGGGTCGGAAAAACTGTTTTTT	CSVEGTGSEKLFF
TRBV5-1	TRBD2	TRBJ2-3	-	TGCGCCAGCGGGGCTAGCGGGGTTAGCACAGATACGCAGTATTTT	CASGASGVSTDTQYF
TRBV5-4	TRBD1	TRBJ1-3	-	TGTGCCAGCAGCTTGCAGGGGGCGGGAAACACCATATATTTT	CASSLQGAGNTIYF
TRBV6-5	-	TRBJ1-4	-	TGTGCCAGCAGCCCCGGAGGGAGTGAAAAACTGTTTTTT	CASSPGGSEKLFF
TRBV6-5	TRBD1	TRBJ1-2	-	TGTGCCAGCACGGGTCGGATCCAGGGGGCTGGCTACACCTTC	CASTGRIQGAGYTF
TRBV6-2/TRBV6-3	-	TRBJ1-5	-	TGTGCCAGCAGTCAAAGAGGCAATCAGCCCCAGCATTTT	CASSQRGNQPQHF
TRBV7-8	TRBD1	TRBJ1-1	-	TGTGCCAGCAGCTTAGCGCCGCAGGGGGGCACTGAAGCTTTCTTT	CASSLAPQGGTEAFF
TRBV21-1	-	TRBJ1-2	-	TGTGCCAGCAGTATCTTTCGGCGGGGGGAGGCGAGCTACACCTTC	CASSIFRRGEASYTF
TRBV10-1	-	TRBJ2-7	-	TGCGCCAGCAGACCGTCGGCAGGGGCCTACGAGCAGTACTTC	CASRPSAGAYEQYF
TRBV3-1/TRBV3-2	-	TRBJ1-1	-	TGTGCCAGCAGCCAAGGTGGACAGATCGGCGGAGCTTTCTTT	CASSQGGQIGGAFF
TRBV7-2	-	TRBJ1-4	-	TGTGCCAGCAGCTTAGGGGAATGGGTCGGGGATAATGAAAAACTGTTTTTT	CASSLGEWVGDNEKLFF
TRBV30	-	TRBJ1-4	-	TGTGCCTGGAGTCCCACGGGGGTTAAACTGTTTTTT	CAWSPTGVKLFF
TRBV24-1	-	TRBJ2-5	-	TGTGCCACCAGTCCCCAGGGAGAGACCCAGTACTTC	CATSPQGETQYF
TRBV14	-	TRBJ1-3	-	TGTGCCAGCAGCCAATTCCGGGACAATGGAAACACCATATATTTT	CASSQFRDNGNTIYF
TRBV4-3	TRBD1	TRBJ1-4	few	TGCGCCAGCAGCCAGGACACAGGGGCCACTAATGAAAAACTGTTTTTT	CASSQDTGATNEKLFF
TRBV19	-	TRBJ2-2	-	TGTGCCAGCCAGTCCCTCCTTGAGGCCGTGATTGACACCGGGGAGCTGTTTTTT	CASQSLLEAVIDTGELFF
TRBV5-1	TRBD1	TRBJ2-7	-	TGCGCCAGCAGCTTGGCCTTGGGGACAGGGTTGAGCGAGCAGTACTTC	CASSLALGTGLSEQYF
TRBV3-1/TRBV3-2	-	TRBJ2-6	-	TGTGCCAGCAGCCAAGTTCCCCCGGGGTTGAGCTCTGGGGCCAACGTCCTGACTTTC	CASSQVPPGLSSGANVLTF
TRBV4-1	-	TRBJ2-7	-	TGCGCCAGCAGCCAAGTGAGTAACAGTCTTTCCTACGAGCAGTACTTC	CASSQVSNSLSYEQYF
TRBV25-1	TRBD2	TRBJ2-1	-	TGTGCCAGCAGTGAATGGAGTCCTAGCGGGGGCCTCAAGGATGAGCAGTTCTTC	CASSEWSPSGGLKDEQFF
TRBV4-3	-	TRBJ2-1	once	TGCGCCAGCAGCCAAGATCAGGCGGCTCTTGGGGGCGAGCAGTTCTTC	CASSQDQAALGGEQFF
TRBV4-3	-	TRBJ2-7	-	TGCGCCAGCAGCCCCCGACAGCATCACGAGCAGTACTTC	CASSPRQHHEQYF
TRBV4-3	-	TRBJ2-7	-	TGCGCCAGCAGCCAAGACACATCCTACGAGCAGTACTTC	CASSQDTSYEQYF
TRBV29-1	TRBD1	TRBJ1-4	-	TGCAGCGTTCAAGTGGGGACAGGGGAGGAAAAACTGTTTTTT	CSVQVGTGEEKLFF
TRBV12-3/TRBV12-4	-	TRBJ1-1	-	TGTGCCAGCATAGATAACACTGAAGCTTTCTTT	CASIDNTEAFF
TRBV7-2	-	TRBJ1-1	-	TGTGCCAGCAGCTTAGGACACAGTCTCCTATCGACTGAAGCTTTCTTT	CASSLGHSLLSTEAFF